The rows below give T cell receptor beta chains drawn from one sample of a study of cytomegalovirus exposure and HLA in healthy donors. The data were produced by immunoSEQ multiplex PCR, yet TCRdb's version contains in-frame clones alone and is incomplete. This table holds 180,000 or so clones, around three quarters found once. Sequenced material: PBMCs. The receptors were sampled from a woman aged 25 to 39 in good health and CMV-seropositive. The CDR3 runs from the conserved cysteine through the conserved F or W. A D gene is named only where the DNA matches it firmly. Some rows have no size entry. The others give once, few or many, or a class for an expanded clone.

V	size	D	J	DNA	CDR3
TRBV5-1	NA	NA	TRBJ1-5	TGCGCCAGCAGCTTCGGTGGGGCCGGGCAGCCCCAGCATTTT	CASSFGGAGQPQHF
TRBV4-2	NA	NA	TRBJ1-5	TGTGCCAGCAGCCAAGATCATGGGGCGGCTCATCAGCCCCAGCATTTT	CASSQDHGAAHQPQHF
TRBV14	NA	TRBD1	TRBJ2-5	TGTGCCAGCAGCCTACAGGGGGCGGAGTGGGAGACCCAGTACTTC	CASSLQGAEWETQYF
TRBV6-5	NA	TRBD1	TRBJ2-3	TGTGCCAGCAAGCCGGGACAGAGCACAGATACGCAGTATTTT	CASKPGQSTDTQYF
TRBV5-1	NA	TRBD2	TRBJ2-7	TGCGCCAGCAGCCTTGGACTAGCGGGGGGATTTTACGAGCAGTACTTC	CASSLGLAGGFYEQYF
TRBV5-1	NA	NA	TRBJ2-6	TGCGCCAGCGGACAAGGGTATTCTGGGGCCAACGTCCTGACTTTC	CASGQGYSGANVLTF
TRBV11-2	NA	TRBD1	TRBJ1-2	TGTGCCAGCAGCCACGGACAGGGGAGAGGCTACACCTTC	CASSHGQGRGYTF
TRBV7-8	NA	NA	TRBJ1-1	TGTGCCAGCAGCCCACGTTGGGGCAGATTCATGAACACTGAAGCTTTCTTT	CASSPRWGRFMNTEAFF
TRBV4-3	NA	NA	TRBJ1-4	TGCGCCAGCAGCCAAGATGGCAACGAAAAACTGTTTTTT	CASSQDGNEKLFF
TRBV2	NA	NA	TRBJ1-3	TGTGCCAGCAAAGTTGTCAGCGCTGGAAACACCATATATTTT	CASKVVSAGNTIYF
TRBV11-2	NA	TRBD2	TRBJ2-3	TGTGCCAGCAGCTTATTGGGCGGGGGAGATACGCAGTATTTT	CASSLLGGGDTQYF
TRBV6-1	NA	TRBD2	TRBJ2-1	TGTGCCAGCAGCCTGGGGACTAGCGGGTACAATGAGCAGTTCTTC	CASSLGTSGYNEQFF
TRBV27	NA	TRBD1	TRBJ2-7	TGTGCCACTGCTTTGGGACAGGGACAGTTCTACGAGCAGTACTTC	CATALGQGQFYEQYF
TRBV14	NA	TRBD1	TRBJ2-1	TGTGCCAGCTCCGGGACAGGTGCGAATGAGCAGTTCTTC	CASSGTGANEQFF
TRBV2	NA	TRBD1	TRBJ1-1	TGTGCCAGCAGTGAAGGGAGGACAGGGCAAGACACTGAAGCTTTCTTT	CASSEGRTGQDTEAFF
TRBV7-8	NA	TRBD1	TRBJ2-1	TGTGCCAGCAGCGATACAGGGGGCTATGAGCAGTTCTTC	CASSDTGGYEQFF
TRBV10-3	few	NA	TRBJ1-6	TGTGCCATCAACCAGGGGATTGGTTCACCCCTCCACTTT	CAINQGIGSPLHF
TRBV6-5	NA	TRBD1	TRBJ2-7	TGTGCCAGCAGCCAGAACAGGGGACCCTACGAGCAGTACTTC	CASSQNRGPYEQYF
TRBV20-1	NA	NA	TRBJ2-2	TGCAGTGCTACGAACAGTCGAGAGCTGTTTTTT	CSATNSRELFF
TRBV5-1	few	TRBD2	TRBJ2-7	TGCGCCAGCAGCCCTGTTCTCGGGGGGACCTCCTACGAGCAGTACTTC	CASSPVLGGTSYEQYF
TRBV11-2	NA	TRBD1	TRBJ2-7	TGTGCCAGCAGCTTAGAGGCGGACAGGTCCAACTCCTACGAGCAGTACTTC	CASSLEADRSNSYEQYF
TRBV7-8	NA	TRBD2	TRBJ2-5	TGTGCCAGCAGCCCTATAGCGGGGGGGAGGAGGCGAGAGACCCAGTACTTC	CASSPIAGGRRRETQYF
TRBV10-1	NA	TRBD2	TRBJ2-2	TGCGCCAGCAGCGGGGGGGCCGGTGCCGGGGAGCTGTTTTTT	CASSGGAGAGELFF
TRBV29-1	NA	TRBD1	TRBJ2-5	TGCAGCGTTGTCCTTACGGGACAGGGGTTGGGGGGTGAGACCCAGTACTTC	CSVVLTGQGLGGETQYF
TRBV6-6	NA	NA	TRBJ1-4	TGTGCCAGCAGTTACTCGGGGCACCCTAATGAAAAACTGTTTTTT	CASSYSGHPNEKLFF
TRBV10-3	few	NA	TRBJ2-7	TGTGCCATCAGGGTATCGCTGGACTTTAGCTACGAGCAGTACTTC	CAIRVSLDFSYEQYF
TRBV6-4	NA	TRBD1	TRBJ1-4	TGTGCCAGCAGTGAAGAGGGGGCCTGGAATGAAAAACTGTTTTTT	CASSEEGAWNEKLFF
TRBV5-1	NA	NA	TRBJ2-2	TGCGCCAGCAGGGCAGTCTTGAACACCGGGGAGCTGTTTTTT	CASRAVLNTGELFF
TRBV7-9	few	TRBD1	TRBJ1-2	TGTGCCAGCACCGCAGCGGGTCGGGACAGGGGGCAAGGCTACACCTTC	CASTAAGRDRGQGYTF
TRBV25-1	NA	TRBD1	TRBJ1-2	TGTGCCAGCAGGTGGACAGGGTCCTATGGCTACACCTTC	CASRWTGSYGYTF
TRBV4-2	NA	NA	TRBJ1-6	TGTGCCAGCAGCCAAGATTTAGGGAGCTCCTATAATTCACCCCTCCACTTT	CASSQDLGSSYNSPLHF
TRBV25-1	NA	NA	TRBJ1-2	TGCGCCAGCAGTGAATGGGCAGGGCATGGCTACACCTTC	CASSEWAGHGYTF
TRBV6-5	NA	TRBD1	TRBJ2-1	TGTGCCAGCAGTTACTCGATCCAGGGGGCTTATGAGCAGTTCTTC	CASSYSIQGAYEQFF
TRBV7-6	NA	TRBD2	TRBJ2-5	TGTGCCAGCAGGCCGGTGGCGGGGGGACAAGAGACCCAGTACTTC	CASRPVAGGQETQYF
TRBV9	NA	TRBD2	TRBJ2-3	TGTGCCAGCAGCGTACCACGGACTAGCGGGGACACAGATACGCAGTATTTT	CASSVPRTSGDTDTQYF
TRBV5-1	NA	TRBD1	TRBJ1-1	TGCGCCAGCAGCTACCGGGACAGGGGCACTGAAGCTTTCTTT	CASSYRDRGTEAFF
TRBV2	few	TRBD2	TRBJ2-5	TGTGCCAGCAGTGAATGGCGGGGGACCGCCGGCGCAGAGACCCAGTACTTC	CASSEWRGTAGAETQYF
TRBV19	NA	TRBD1	TRBJ1-3	TGTGCCAGTAGTAAACACAAGGACAGGAACGTCCGAAACACCATATATTTT	CASSKHKDRNVRNTIYF
TRBV28	NA	TRBD1	TRBJ1-6	TGTGCCAGCAGTTTAATGGGACAGGGGTTGGTTCATTCACCCCTCCACTTT	CASSLMGQGLVHSPLHF
TRBV19	few	TRBD1	TRBJ1-6	TGTGCCAGCCGGACAGGGGTGGCAAATTCACCCCTCCACTTT	CASRTGVANSPLHF
TRBV2	NA	TRBD1	TRBJ1-2	TGTGCCTCTCAGACAGGGGGCGTTGGCTACACCTTC	CASQTGGVGYTF
TRBV7-2	NA	NA	TRBJ2-2	TGTGCCAGCAGCTTAACAACTAGCCGGACCGGGGAGCTGTTTTTT	CASSLTTSRTGELFF
TRBV27	NA	TRBD1	TRBJ1-6	TGTGCCAGCAGCTCGACAGGGGGCCGTCCACCCCTCCACTTT	CASSSTGGRPPLHF
TRBV7-2	few	TRBD2	TRBJ2-3	TGTGCCAGCAGCTTAAGGGTCCGGACTAGCGGAGATACGCAGTATTTT	CASSLRVRTSGDTQYF
TRBV28	NA	NA	TRBJ1-2	TGCCGGCCTGGGGGCGCGAGTAGAACCTTC	CRPGGASRTF
TRBV19	NA	NA	TRBJ1-1	TGTGCCAGTAGCCCGGGGGTCAGATTGAACACTGAGGCTTTCTTT	CASSPGVRLNTEAFF
TRBV6-4	once	TRBD1	TRBJ1-2	TGTGCCAGCAGCCCCGGACAGGGGAATGGCTACACCTTC	CASSPGQGNGYTF
TRBV5-1	NA	TRBD1	TRBJ1-5	TGCGCCAGCAGGCTGGGACAGGGGGGCAATCAGCCCCAGCATTTT	CASRLGQGGNQPQHF
TRBV18	NA	NA	TRBJ1-4	TGTGCCAGCTCACAGGGGTTAACTAATGAAAAACTGTTTTTT	CASSQGLTNEKLFF
TRBV5-1	NA	NA	TRBJ2-3	TGCGCCAGCAGCCCCTGGGGGGACAGAAAAAGCACAGATACGCAGTATTTT	CASSPWGDRKSTDTQYF
TRBV28	NA	TRBD1	TRBJ1-2	TGTGCCAGCAGCTCCGACAGGGGCTATGGCTACACCTTC	CASSSDRGYGYTF
TRBV5-1	once	NA	TRBJ2-3	TGCGCCAGCAGCTGGAGTTCCCTCAGCACAGATACGCAGTATTTT	CASSWSSLSTDTQYF
TRBV28	NA	TRBD1	TRBJ2-7	TGTGCCAGCAGTTTAAGGACAGGGGGAGCCTACGAGCAGTACTTC	CASSLRTGGAYEQYF
TRBV27	NA	TRBD2	TRBJ2-3	TGTGCCAGCTCCCTCCCGGGACTACACTATAATACGCAGTATTTT	CASSLPGLHYNTQYF
TRBV15	NA	NA	TRBJ1-1	TGTGCCACCAGCAGGGGGGGTCGAACTGAAGCTTTCTTT	CATSRGGRTEAFF
TRBV7-9	NA	NA	TRBJ1-1	TGTGCCAGCAGCTTAGAGACAGGTATTGAAGCTTTCTTT	CASSLETGIEAFF
TRBV9	NA	TRBD2	TRBJ2-1	TGTGCCAGCAGCCTGGGAGGGACCGGCGATGAGCAGTTCTTC	CASSLGGTGDEQFF
TRBV4-1	NA	NA	TRBJ2-3	TGCGCCAGCGCTTCGGTTGATTACACAGATACGCAGTATTTT	CASASVDYTDTQYF
TRBV13	NA	TRBD2	TRBJ2-1	TGTGCCAGCAGCTTCGGGACTAGCGGGGGGGGGCATGAGCAGTTCTTC	CASSFGTSGGGHEQFF
TRBV7-9	few	NA	TRBJ1-3	TGTGCCAGCAGCTTGACAGGCAGCTCTGGAAACACCATATATTTT	CASSLTGSSGNTIYF